This T cell receptor (beta chain) originates from a study of blood T cell repertoires in COVID-19. Study at large: There were acute and convalescent COVID-19 samples, and they came from the United States, Italy and Spain. Sources were T cells, B-cell-depleted T cells, or PBMCs; the material itself was cDNA or gDNA.

Germline lookup yields CDR1 LGHDT and CDR2 YNNKEL (reference sequence). The CDR3 runs 15 residues. The germline V and J ends were trimmed by 1 base and 4 bases, with 14 bases remaining between them. Per the study methods: Estimated nucleated cell counts came from reference gene primer amplification. Assay used: immunoSEQ multiplex PCR; TCRdb lists only in-frame clones, some missing. V and J calls and clone size are as listed in that table; D and trimming were resolved from the DNA. The sample includes about 190,000 clones, approximately 91% of them seen just once. The sample taken for sequencing was peripheral blood. The TCR comes from a man aged 25 to 40 with acute or convalescent COVID-19. The chain joins TRBV3-1 (or the pseudogene TRBV3-2) to TRBJ2-7, with D possibly matching TRBD2 (7 bases). CDR3 region: CASSQGRGGGYEQYF. The CDR3 nucleotides read TGTGCCAGCAGCCAAGGAAGGGGGGGAGGGTACGAGCAGTACTTC.